These 14 T cell receptor beta chains originate from one sample sequenced in a study of tumor and adjacent non-tumor tissue in lung cancer (dated by TCRdb to between 2018 and 2020). RNA was isolated from bulk unsorted tissue, and RNA quality was assessed with a NanoDrop ND-1000 and an Agilent 2100. For the normal lung samples, distant non-tumor tissue was collected more than 3 cm away from the tumor edge. Receptors were amplified or captured by multiplex PCR. TCRdb lists the instrument as Illumina HiSeq 2500. TCRbeta libraries were constructed through three rounds of nested PCR with primers (Table S4) according to protocols adapted from ARM-PCR. The public reads were run again by TCRdb, first through fastp at Q25 and then through MiXCR, and only productive beta chains were kept. Every distinct CDR3 protein forms one entry, paired with its most common genes and DNA. The sample data list 110,000 or so distinct CDR3 sequences, and about 64% of these were observed just once. Around a fifth of the sample belongs to the ten largest clones.

Sequencing was carried out using distant non-tumor lung tissue. The receptors stem from a man aged 55 to 70 with non-small cell lung cancer.

This clonotype was found once. An end of the junction differs from the germline gene, which may be a read error. The chain employs TRBV4-2 and TRBJ2-1; a possible D gene is TRBD2 (6 bases). CDR3 size: 16 residues. CDR1 is LGHNA, CDR2 YNFKEQ, per germline. In DNA, the CDR3 is TGTGCCAGCAGCCAGGATGTGGCGGGATGGTACAGTGAGCAGTTCTTC. Translation: CASSQDVAGWYSEQFF.

This clonotype was counted ten times or more. CDR3 DNA: TGTGCCAGCAGCACTAGCGTCGTCACCGGGGAGCTGTTTTTT. Protein: CASSTSVVTGELFF. The chain combines TRBV6-5 with TRBJ2-2, with 7 bases identical to TRBD2. Germline V CDR1 and CDR2: MNHEY, SVGAGI. The CDR3 totals 14 residues. V gave up 6 bases and J gave up 4 bases; unmatched junction bases: 5.

This clonotype was detected many times. The gene calls are TRBV20-1 and TRBJ2-7, with a weak D call TRBD1 (6 bases). Trimming cost V 6 bases and J 4 bases, with 19 bases left between them. The CDR3 spans 14 residues. Germline CDR1 and CDR2: DFQATT and SNEGSKA (reference sequence). CDR3 sequence: CSAVGPDSMYEQYF. CDR3 DNA: TGCAGTGCAGTGGGGCCGGACAGTATGTACGAGCAGTACTTC.

Notes on this clonotype: One junction end does not reproduce the germline sequence, and a read error may be involved. The chain is built from TRBV29-1 and TRBJ1-1; D not certain. This CDR3 contains 13 residues. Germline CDR1 reads SQVTM; CDR2 reads ANQGSEA. CDR3 in amino acids: CSVGGVMNTEAFF. The CDR3 nucleotides read TGCAGTGTTGGTGGGGTAATGAACACTGAAGCTTTCTTT.

A remark on this clonotype: Relative to the germline gene, one junction end is altered; a read error may explain this. The CDR3 nucleotides are TGCGCCAGCAGCCCCCGGACTAGCGAGAGCTTCTACAATGAGCAGCTCTTC. It specifies CASSPRTSESFYNEQLF. V is TRBV4-1 and J is TRBJ2-1; 9 bases line up with TRBD2. Germline values: CDR1 MGHRA, CDR2 YSYEKL. The CDR3 is made up of 17 amino acids.

This clonotype was counted only a few times. A much larger clone sits a single nucleotide away, making a read error possible. The chain links TRBV4-1 to TRBJ2-7, with D perhaps given as TRBD1 or TRBD2 (6 bases each). The germline CDR1 and CDR2 sequences are MGHRA and YSYEKL. The length of the CDR3 is 16 residues. V was trimmed by 0 bases and J by 5 bases, leaving 17 bases between them. The CDR3 DNA reads TGCGCCAGCAGCCAAGATCGTGGAGGAGGGGGTAACGAGCAGTACTTC. Amino acids: CASSQDRGGGGNEQYF.

Remarks on this clonotype: This may be a read error: a much more frequent sequence differs by one nucleotide. The gene calls are TRBV20-1 and TRBJ1-4, with D possibly TRBD1 on 6 matching bases. V dropped 4 bases and J dropped 3 bases, with 15 bases sitting between them. Germline V lookup: CDR1 DFQATT, CDR2 SNEGSKA (reference sequence). This CDR3 contains 15 residues. The DNA for the CDR3 is TGCAGTGCTACTATGGACAGTGCAGCTAATGAAAAACTGTTTTTT. Protein sequence: CSATMDSAANEKLFF.

Points on this clonotype: A read error may account for a junction end that differs from germline. V gene TRBV5-1 combines with J gene TRBJ1-5; D might be TRBD1 (5 bases). The CDR3 is 14 amino acids. Germline CDR1 SGHRS, CDR2 YFSETQ. CDR3 amino acids: CASSWDGSNEPQHF. CDR3 DNA: TGCGCCAGCAGCTGGGACGGGAGCAATGAGCCCCAGCATTTT.

Note on this clonotype: Since no conserved phenylalanine or tryptophan closes the CDR3, a read error is the likely cause. The chain links TRBV6-6 to TRBJ1-4; D gene ambiguous. V lost 2 bases, J lost 3 bases, and 10 bases lay in between. The CDR3 is 15 amino acids. Germline assignment: CDR1 MNHNY and CDR2 SVGAGI (reference sequence). Written as DNA, the CDR3 is TGTGCCAGCAGTTACCCCATGGGCTCTAATGAAAAACTGTTTTCT. This gives the protein CASSYPMGSNEKLFS.

Notes on this clonotype: No conserved phenylalanine or tryptophan is present at the end of the CDR3, so a read error is the likely explanation. This chain joins TRBV6-5 and TRBJ1-3, with 8 bases identical to TRBD1. The CDR3 extends over 14 amino acids. Germline V gene lookup returns CDR1 MNHEY and CDR2 SVGAGI. The CDR3 reads CASRSTGAGNTIYS. CDR3 DNA: TGTGCGAGCAGGTCGACAGGGGCCGGAAACACCATATATTCT.

About this clonotype itself: Being one base from a much bigger clone, this may be a read error. The genes are TRBV20-1 and TRBJ1-2; TRBD1 might be the D (6 bases). CDR1 and CDR2 from the germline V gene are DFQATT and SNEGSKA (reference sequence). The CDR3 spans 13 residues. In nucleotides, the CDR3 is TGCAGTGCCCAAGGGGGGGACTCCTATGGCCACACCTTC. Its translation is CSAQGGDSYGHTF.

This clonotype was detected many times. The rearrangement uses TRBV6-2 or TRBV6-3 and TRBJ1-5, with 8 positions matching TRBD1. Germline V gene lookup returns CDR1 MNHEY and CDR2 SVGEGT. V dropped 7 bases and J dropped 6; count of bases not matched to a gene: 8. The CDR3 totals 14 residues. Written as DNA, the CDR3 is TGTGCCAGCAACTTAGACAGGGGAATTCAGCCCCAGCATTTT. As protein: CASNLDRGIQPQHF.

Only one count was recorded for this clonotype. An end of the junction does not agree with germline; a read error may underlie this. V gene TRBV12-5 combines with J gene TRBJ2-6; weak D call: TRBD1 (5 bases). The length of the CDR3 is 16 residues. Germline-derived CDR1 and CDR2 are LGHNT and FRNRAP. Here the CDR3 reads CASGLVIGSGADVLTF. CDR3 DNA: TGTGCTAGTGGTTTGGTTATAGGCTCTGGGGCCGACGTCCTGACTTTC.

Worth noting for this clonotype: This may be a read error: a much more frequent sequence differs by one nucleotide. The V gene is TRBV6-6, the J gene TRBJ2-2; possibly TRBD1 for D (5 bases). CDR1 and CDR2 (germline): MNHNY, SVGAGI (reference sequence). Trimming removed 6 bases from V and 0 bases from J, with 11 bases in between. This CDR3 has 15 residues. The CDR3 protein is CASSEIGANTGELFF. The CDR3 nucleotides read TGTGCCAGCAGCGAGATAGGGGCGAACACCGGGGAGCTGTTTTTT.